These 8 T cell receptor beta chains came from one sample sequenced in a study of T cell responses to AZD1222 COVID-19 vaccine. Here immunoSEQ multiplex PCR was the method, and the copy in TCRdb shows in-frame clones only, minus some. The sample shows 100,000 to 150,000 clones, around 90% of them seen only once. The sequencing here drew on peripheral blood, taken on day 0 of AZD1222 vaccination. The origin of the receptors is an adult in good health.

CDR3 loop: CASSLPGGGGYTF. The DNA for the CDR3 is TGTGCCAGCAGCCTCCCTGGGGGAGGAGGCTACACCTTC. The genes are TRBV4-2 and TRBJ1-2; D is perhaps TRBD1 (5 bases). The CDR3 loop spans 13 amino acids. V gave up 4 bases and J gave up 8 bases, with 14 bases separating them. CDR1 and CDR2 from the germline V gene are LGHNA and YNFKEQ.

The chain recombines TRBV6-5 with TRBJ2-3, with 12 bases aligning to TRBD2. J was trimmed by 1 base and V by 9 bases; bases with no gene match: 2. CDR3 length: 14 amino acids. Germline CDR1 reads MNHEY; CDR2 reads SVGAGI. Here the CDR3 reads CASRLAGGTDTQYF. CDR3 nucleotide sequence: TGTGCCAGTCGACTAGCGGGGGGCACAGATACGCAGTATTTT.

The chain links TRBV9 to TRBJ1-2, with D possibly matching TRBD1 (6 bases). The CDR3 is made up of 15 amino acids. The germline gives CDR1 SGDLS, CDR2 YYNGEE. The V gene lost 4 bases and the J gene lost 3 bases, with 16 bases spanning the gap. The CDR3 protein is CASSPIVGGDYGYTF. The DNA of the CDR3 is TGTGCCAGCAGCCCTATAGTAGGGGGGGACTATGGCTACACCTTC.

The J gene is TRBJ1-2, the V gene TRBV18, with 9 bases matching TRBD1. J gave up 2 bases and V 6 bases, and 7 bases lay outside the gene matches. CDR3 length: 15 residues. The V gene's germline CDR1 is KGHSH and CDR2 LQKENI. CDR3 coding DNA: TGTGCCAGCTCGCTAACACAGGGGGCCAACTATGGCTACACCTTC. The encoded protein is CASSLTQGANYGYTF.

CDR3 bases: TGTGCCAGCAGCTTACTATGGCTCGCGACCTACGAGCAGTACTTC. Encoded protein: CASSLLWLATYEQYF. V gene TRBV7-8 combines with J gene TRBJ2-7; D uncertain. The V end lost 2 bases, the J end lost 2 bases, and 13 bases lay between the germline ends. In germline, CDR1 is SGHVS, CDR2 FQNEAQ. This CDR3 region has 15 residues.

This sequence joins TRBV14 and TRBJ1-2; D gene unclear. This CDR3 is 16 amino acids long. Germline CDR1 SGHDN, CDR2 FVKESK. Deletions cut 1 base from V and 1 base from J, with 13 bases between. CDR3 protein: CASSQGMSLINYGYTF. The CDR3 region has the DNA TGTGCCAGCAGCCAAGGAATGTCTCTAATTAACTATGGCTACACCTTC.

V and J are TRBV28 and TRBJ1-5; D is perhaps TRBD1 (5 bases). This CDR3 region has 15 residues. Per the germline V gene, CDR1 is MDHEN and CDR2 is SYDVKM. V was shortened by 2 bases and J by 3 bases, with 11 bases between the two germline ends. Written as DNA, the CDR3 is TGTGCCAGCAGTTTAGGGGGTAACCCCAATCAGCCCCAGCATTTT. Residues: CASSLGGNPNQPQHF.

This sequence joins TRBV7-2 and TRBJ2-7, with TRBD2 matching 10 bases. The CDR3 sequence is 17 residues long. V lost 1 base and J lost 6; bases outside the gene matches: 12. Germline CDR1 is SGHTA and CDR2 is FQGNSA. CDR3: CASSLVVLTSGKSEQYF. The DNA of the CDR3 is TGTGCCAGCAGCTTAGTGGTACTCACTAGCGGGAAAAGCGAGCAGTACTTC.